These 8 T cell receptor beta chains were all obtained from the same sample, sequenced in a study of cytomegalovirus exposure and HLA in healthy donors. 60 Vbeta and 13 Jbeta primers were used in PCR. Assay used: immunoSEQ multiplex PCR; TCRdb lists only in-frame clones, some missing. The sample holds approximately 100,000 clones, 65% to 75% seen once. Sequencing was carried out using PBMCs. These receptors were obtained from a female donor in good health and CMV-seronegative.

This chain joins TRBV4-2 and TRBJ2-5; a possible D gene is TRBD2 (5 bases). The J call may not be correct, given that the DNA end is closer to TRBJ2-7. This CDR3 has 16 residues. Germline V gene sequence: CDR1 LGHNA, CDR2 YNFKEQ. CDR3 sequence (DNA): TGTGCCAGCAGCCAATTTGTGGCGGGTAGGAACTACGAGCAGTACTTC. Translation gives CASSQFVAGRNYEQYF.

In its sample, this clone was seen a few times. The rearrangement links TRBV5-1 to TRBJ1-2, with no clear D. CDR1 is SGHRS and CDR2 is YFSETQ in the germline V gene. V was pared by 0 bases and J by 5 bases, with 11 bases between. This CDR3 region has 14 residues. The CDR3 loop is CASSLGGVGYGYTF. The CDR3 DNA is TGCGCCAGCAGCTTGGGAGGTGTCGGTTATGGCTACACCTTC.

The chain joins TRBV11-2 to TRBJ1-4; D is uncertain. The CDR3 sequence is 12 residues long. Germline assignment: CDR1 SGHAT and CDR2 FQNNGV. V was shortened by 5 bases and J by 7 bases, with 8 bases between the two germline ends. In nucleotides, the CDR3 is TGTGCCAGCAGCCCAGAAGTTGAAAAACTGTTTTTT. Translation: CASSPEVEKLFF.

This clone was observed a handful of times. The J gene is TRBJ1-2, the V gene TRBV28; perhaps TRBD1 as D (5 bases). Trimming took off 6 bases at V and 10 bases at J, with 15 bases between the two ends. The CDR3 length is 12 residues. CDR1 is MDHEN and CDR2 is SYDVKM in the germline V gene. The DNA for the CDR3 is TGTGCCAGCAGCCCAGGGAACAGAGACTACACCTTC. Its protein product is CASSPGNRDYTF.

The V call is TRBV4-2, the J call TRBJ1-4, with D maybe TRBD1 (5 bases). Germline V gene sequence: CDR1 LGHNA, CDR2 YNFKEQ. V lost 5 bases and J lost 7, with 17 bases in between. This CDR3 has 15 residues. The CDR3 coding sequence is TGTGCCAGCAGCGAAGCTTGGGGGGGAGGTGAAAAACTGTTTTTT. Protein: CASSEAWGGGEKLFF.

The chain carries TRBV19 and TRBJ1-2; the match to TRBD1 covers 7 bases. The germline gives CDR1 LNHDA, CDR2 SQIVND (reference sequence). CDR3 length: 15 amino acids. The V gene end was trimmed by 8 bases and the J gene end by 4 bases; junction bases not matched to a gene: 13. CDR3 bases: TGTGCCAGTTCTGGTGCACGAGGGGGCGGCTATGGCTACACCTTC. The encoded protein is CASSGARGGGYGYTF.

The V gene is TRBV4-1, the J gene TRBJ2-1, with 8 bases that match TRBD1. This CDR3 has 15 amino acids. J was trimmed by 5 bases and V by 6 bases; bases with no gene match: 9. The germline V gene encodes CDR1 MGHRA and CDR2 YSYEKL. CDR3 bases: TGCGCCAGCAGTCGCCAGGGGGCGCTGGACAATGAGCAGTTCTTC. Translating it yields CASSRQGALDNEQFF.

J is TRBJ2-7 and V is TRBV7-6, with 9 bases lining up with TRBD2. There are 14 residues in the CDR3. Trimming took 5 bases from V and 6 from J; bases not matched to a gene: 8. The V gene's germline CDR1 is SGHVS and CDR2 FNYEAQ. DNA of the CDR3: TGTGCCAGCAGCCCGGTGGGACTAGCTGCCGAGCAGTACTTC. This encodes CASSPVGLAAEQYF.